This T cell receptor beta chain comes out of a study of cytomegalovirus exposure and HLA in healthy donors (dated by TCRdb to the late 2010s). Describing the broader study: An earlier analysis of some 620 of the donors reported around 280 Gb of sequence data and 90 million to 120 million unique TCR beta sequences obtained from around 190 million T cells. An early release that covered several hundred HLA-typed donors contained 300 to 350 gigabases of sequencing data and about 84 million unique TCR sequences. Among the roughly 390 genotyped donors, around 81% belonged to the genetic ancestry cluster associated with self-reported Caucasian donors. The study aimed to test whether signatures of past pathogen exposure could be identified by cataloging public T cell receptors. The study profiled the T cell repertoires of 500 to 800 subjects by immunosequencing and related them to cytomegalovirus serostatus. Along with the roughly 700-subject first cohort, a separate validation cohort of over a hundred different subjects was used. To predict cytomegalovirus infection status, the study brought together high-throughput TCR immunosequencing, statistical association of individual TCRs with disease status, and machine learning. In a later analysis, previously published TCR beta repertoires from roughly 710 donors were re-analyzed and high-resolution HLA genotyping was added so that TCR occurrence patterns could be studied. In the later analysis, no new phenotypic data were used to find candidate immune exposures; instead, reliance was placed on TCR beta sequences and their occurrence across donors. In an earlier analysis of 500 to 650 of the donors, high-throughput TCR beta sequencing was used to judge whether each TCR beta V gene segment behaved as functional or pseudogenic. Alongside the repertoire data, information on donor age, sex, ethnicity and CMV serostatus was compiled. A later genetic analysis took genome-wide SNP genotypes for about three fifths of the 666 donors and used that subset as a discovery cohort. All discovery cohort repertoires had been generated using a single sequencing platform. Class I and class II HLA loci were covered by the typing at four-digit resolution. Typing coverage varied by locus: roughly 629-630 donors for A, B, C, DRB1 and DQB1; roughly 500 for DQA1; nearly 610 for DPA1; under 490 for DPB1. Because of strong linkage in the cohort, roughly five DR-DQ haplotypes were treated as single units for association and clustering. On average, roughly 250,000 unique TCR beta nucleotide sequences were sequenced per donor among several hundred genotyped donors of the cohort, with around 19% of those sequences being non-productive. What the research found in general, with its limitations: In a later analysis, most CMV-associated TCR beta chains were found to appear HLA-restricted, with HLA associations seemingly driven largely by CMV exposure. Immune exposure information for the cohort was limited to CMV serostatus. A further reported finding was that TCR beta sequences accurately predicted the HLA-A and HLA-B alleles for most subjects in the first cohort. In a later analysis, HLA-associated TCR beta chains were found to be more clonally expanded and to have lower generation probabilities than equally common non-associated chains. An earlier analysis of approximately 500 of the donors showed that most TCR beta V segments appeared in productive rearrangements either about 90% or about 30% of the time, which broadly matched IMGT annotations. In a later genetic analysis, fewer N-insertions in productive TCRs were reported among donors in an Asian-associated ancestry cluster than the approximately 710-donor mean. Roughly uniform sequencing depth across donors was assumed in presence/absence analyses, although this assumption may not hold. According to the authors, the approach could potentially be generalized to other disease states and immunological phenotypes. In a later analysis, 15,000 to 20,000 TCR beta sequences were associated with specific HLA alleles at a false discovery rate of 0.05. About 17 rarely observed V segments, including chromosome 9 orphons, were excluded from the earlier analysis of about 500 of the donors because counts were too low. Some IMGT-functional V segments, including TRBV6-2 and TRBV6-3, could not be distinguished by the 87-base-pair reads and were therefore excluded. In both the original and validation cohorts, the classifier was reported to diagnose cytomegalovirus status with high specificity and sensitivity. Across donors, most TCR sequences were observed very rarely, whereas some public TCRs were present in many individuals. HLA typing was unavailable for some donors at each locus, so association tests used only the typed subset. According to a later analysis, parvovirus B19, influenza, CMV and Epstein-Barr virus appeared linked to several top co-occurrence clusters. Only TCR beta chains were sequenced in this cohort, and the absence of alpha or paired-chain data limited detectable features. A total of 150 or so TCR beta chains were listed by the study as associated with cytomegalovirus. Assigning TCR associations to individual alleles was difficult when HLA alleles, especially DR and DQ, strongly co-occurred. In vitro tests confirmed that a few of the cytomegalovirus-associated TCR beta chains recognize cytomegalovirus antigens. The sequencing pipeline was judged likely to have produced a cluster of highly shared sequence variants as a technical artifact. Linkage disequilibrium might explain the correlated functional status among segregating V segments, but an unknown experimental factor could not be excluded. A later analysis found that TCR association rates varied across HLA loci, with DRB1 alleles showing the most associated TCRs and HLA-C alleles the fewest. A later genetic analysis associated a missense DCLRE1C variant with V-gene and J-gene trimming of TCR beta chains, and an independent cohort replicated the association.

The germline V gene specifies SGHRS as CDR1 and YFSETQ as CDR2. From its cysteine to its phenylalanine, the CDR3 spans 16 amino acids. Here the CDR3 DNA is all that survives: 48 bases in frame from base 1. Clipping removes 4 bases from V and 4 bases from J, with 9 as the unmatched junction base count. The library was built by means of the immunoSEQ multiplex PCR assay. For the multiplex PCR, a mixture combining 60 forward primers for TCR Vbeta segments and 13 reverse primers for TCR Jbeta segments was used. Amplification of the CDR3 region of rearranged TCR beta genes was performed with a multiplex PCR assay on genomic DNA. The Illumina HiSeq System was used to sequence the amplified TCR beta libraries as 87-base-pair reads. Regarding the original processing steps: A later analysis tallied roughly 76 million unique TCR beta chains across the 600 to 700 repertoires, and some 10 million of those chains were shared by two or more donors. A nearest-neighbor algorithm error-corrected the raw reads and collapsed the reads into unique sequences, merging closely related sequences to remove PCR and sequencing errors. CDR3 sequences were aligned to IMGT reference sequences to assign V, D and J gene segments. For a sequence to be retained, a match of at least six nucleotides to both a V gene segment and a J gene segment was required. A rearrangement was called productive if the CDR3 had no stop codons and remained in frame with V and J, and every other rearrangement was called non-productive. Following IMGT convention, CDR3 was defined as the stretch from the second conserved V-encoded cysteine to the conserved J-encoded phenylalanine. The earlier analysis of fewer than 750 of the donors excluded sequences that lacked an unambiguous match to a single V gene segment. An earlier analysis of a few hundred of the donors called V segments functional above 56.7% productive rearrangements and segregating when the between-donor standard deviation exceeded 5%. A statistical classification framework was built for diagnosing cytomegalovirus status from the catalog of TCR beta chain sequences. V and J gene assignment, in a later analysis, came from comparing TCR nucleotide sequences with IMGT/GENE-DB human TR gene sequences. In a later analysis, CDR3 sequences and most-parsimonious VDJ recombination scenarios were assigned using the TCRdist pipeline. In a later analysis, each TCR beta chain was defined by its CDR3 amino acid sequence together with its V-gene family, and reads without a unique V-gene family were excluded. To address suspected cross-contamination and a sequencing artifact, a later analysis removed around 600 highly shared, low-generation-probability nucleotide sequences. For each public chain, a later analysis derived a clonal expansion index from normalized ranks of inferred template counts within each repertoire. A later analysis computed generation probabilities with a VDJ recombination model fitted to out-of-frame rearrangements, and checked the results against IGoR. In a later analysis, TCR-TCR, TCR-HLA and TCR-CMV co-occurrence was scored with hypergeometric tests, and a repertoire-size bias correction was applied to TCR pairs. False discovery rates were estimated in a later analysis by permuting HLA or CMV assignments 20 times. A later analysis grouped co-occurring TCRs with DBSCAN, adding TCRdist sequence similarity when clustering within HLA-allele-positive subsets. Repertoires with fewer than 30,000 or more than 120,000 public chains, plus five repertoires with anomalous nucleotide sharing, were excluded from co-occurrence clustering. The table was pulled from immuneACCESS by TCRdb, which kept in-frame rearrangements only. Such tables lose some clones; where checked, under half of the loss comes from unresolved V genes, and the rest has no known cause. D and trimming were read from the DNA, whereas the V and J calls and clone size are those reported in that table. The sample contains hundreds of thousands of clones, around 73% of them found a single time. 3% to 4% of the sample comes from the top ten.

This clone was counted a single time. Its antigen target is currently unknown. No qualities accompany the bases; no much larger clone lies one base away. The cohort consisted of 600 or so healthy bone marrow donors. At the time of sampling, every cohort member was nominally healthy, though immune exposures that went unrecorded were likely present. The donor was CMV seronegative and belonged to the group of under 400 seronegative cohort members. A peripheral blood sample was provided by each donor, and peripheral blood mononuclear cells were used for TCR beta sequencing. The Qiagen DNeasy Blood Extraction Kit was used to extract genomic DNA from the blood cell samples.

The rearrangement joined TRBV5-1 to TRBJ1-5, with 9 bases aligning to TRBD1. Sequencing was performed on PBMCs. This receptor was obtained from a male donor in good health and CMV-seronegative. The CDR3 is CASSPGQGSGNQPQHF. In nucleotide form, the sequence is TGCGCCAGCAGCCCGGGACAGGGTTCTGGAAATCAGCCCCAGCATTTT.